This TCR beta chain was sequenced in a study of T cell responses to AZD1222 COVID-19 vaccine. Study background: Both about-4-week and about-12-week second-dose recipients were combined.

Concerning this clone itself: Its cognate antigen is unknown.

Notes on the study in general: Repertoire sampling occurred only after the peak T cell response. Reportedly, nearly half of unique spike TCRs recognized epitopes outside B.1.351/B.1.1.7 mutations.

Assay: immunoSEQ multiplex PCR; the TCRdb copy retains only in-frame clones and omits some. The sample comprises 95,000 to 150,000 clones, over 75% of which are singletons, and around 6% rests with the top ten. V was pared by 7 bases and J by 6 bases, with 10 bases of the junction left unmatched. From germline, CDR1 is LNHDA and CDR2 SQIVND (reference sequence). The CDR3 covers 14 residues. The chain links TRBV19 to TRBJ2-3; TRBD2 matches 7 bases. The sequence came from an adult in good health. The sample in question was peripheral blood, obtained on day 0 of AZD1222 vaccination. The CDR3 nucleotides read TGTGCCAGTAACGAGGGCGGGGGTTCCGATACGCAGTATTTT. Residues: CASNEGGGSDTQYF.